This T cell receptor beta chain was identified during a study of blood T cells in healthy people across ages. Study context: Template switching caught about one barcoded beta molecule for each two T cells.

Germline V gene data show CDR1 as LGHDT and CDR2 as YNNKEL (reference sequence). This CDR3 has 14 residues. Trimming removed 0 bases from V and 5 bases from J, with 8 bases in between. Primed by a sample-barcoded 5' primer and a J-beta primer mix, a second PCR proceeded for about 7 to 11 cycles. A template-switch adaptor with 12 random nucleotides tagged each cDNA molecule. TCRdb reprocessed the 5' RACE reads with MiXCR, giving one entry per CDR3 protein. The table has 1.5 million to 2 million distinct CDR3 sequences, 30% to 40% seen once. Drawn from each donor were ten milliliters of peripheral blood. This clonotype showed up just a few times.

The rearrangement uses TRBV3-1 and TRBJ1-5; D is uncertain. Sequencing was performed on blood. The TCR sequence derives from a woman in her 30s in good health. The CDR3 protein is CASSQDGAHQPQHF. The CDR3 DNA reads as TGTGCCAGCAGCCAAGATGGTGCACATCAGCCCCAGCATTTT.